These T cell receptor beta chains were read from a single sample in a study of cytomegalovirus exposure and HLA in healthy donors. Some clones are missing from TCRdb's copy, which holds only in-frame ones; the method was immunoSEQ multiplex PCR. The sample consists of over 110,000 clones, about four fifths of them appearing once. Sequencing was carried out using PBMCs. The source is a woman between 18 and 29 years old in good health and CMV-seropositive. Both conserved end residues are trimmed from each CDR3. The order of the fields is J gene, D gene, V gene, CDR3 protein. The D gene is left open where the match is weak.

J: TRBJ2-5; D: TRBD1; V: TRBV5-6; CDR3: ASSFGQGETQY
J: TRBJ1-2; D: NA; V: TRBV12-1; CDR3: ASSLRAGPRLDRGAYGYT
J: TRBJ1-5; D: NA; V: TRBV5-6; CDR3: ASSLWTPNSNQPQH
J: TRBJ2-3; D: NA; V: TRBV19; CDR3: ASGGASTDTQY
J: TRBJ1-5; D: NA; V: TRBV7-8; CDR3: ASSPQPRIVGSQPQH
J: TRBJ2-7; D: TRBD2; V: TRBV13; CDR3: ASSTSGGYEQY
J: TRBJ1-1; D: TRBD1; V: TRBV7-8; CDR3: ASSLKGDSEAF
J: TRBJ2-5; D: NA; V: TRBV27; CDR3: ASSLFGQGETQY
J: TRBJ1-5; D: TRBD1; V: TRBV19; CDR3: ASSIPLRTGRGQPQH
J: TRBJ2-3; D: NA; V: TRBV5-4; CDR3: ASSPLVGSIITDTQY
J: TRBJ1-4; D: NA; V: TRBV27; CDR3: ASGGGGVGTNEKLF
J: TRBJ2-5; D: NA; V: TRBV30; CDR3: AWSPQGETQY
J: TRBJ1-1; D: NA; V: TRBV18; CDR3: ASLKDKMNTEAF
J: TRBJ1-1; D: NA; V: TRBV11-1; CDR3: ASSSPQEGTNTEAF
J: TRBJ2-3; D: NA; V: TRBV27; CDR3: ASSRGDTQY
J: TRBJ2-5; D: TRBD1; V: TRBV7-9; CDR3: ASSLDDRGGPQETQY
J: TRBJ2-3; D: TRBD2; V: TRBV27; CDR3: ATRREGYKSDTQY
J: TRBJ1-6; D: NA; V: TRBV5-6; CDR3: ASSWGGGSSYNSPLH
J: TRBJ2-3; D: TRBD2; V: TRBV7-9; CDR3: ASWRGGAGDTQY
J: TRBJ1-2; D: TRBD1; V: TRBV19; CDR3: ASSIPGQGGYGYT
J: TRBJ1-2; D: TRBD1; V: TRBV19; CDR3: ASTLLDRGNGYT
J: TRBJ2-3; D: TRBD2; V: TRBV4-1; CDR3: ASSQDRASGDTDTQY
J: TRBJ1-4; D: NA; V: TRBV4-1; CDR3: ASSLRGPYEKLF
J: TRBJ1-1; D: NA; V: TRBV30; CDR3: AGVWGKTGSTEAF
J: TRBJ1-4; D: NA; V: TRBV6-5; CDR3: ASSYFGSGNEKLF
J: TRBJ2-6; D: NA; V: TRBV7-2; CDR3: ASSLVFSGANVLT
J: TRBJ1-5; D: TRBD1; V: TRBV15; CDR3: ATSYYLRDRGPHQPQH
J: TRBJ1-5; D: TRBD1; V: TRBV11-2; CDR3: ASSQPPAGGPNQPQH
J: NA; D: NA; V: TRBV5-1; CDR3: ASSADRRRLGEQY
J: TRBJ2-7; D: TRBD2; V: TRBV4-2; CDR3: ASSPRTSGQDYEQY
J: NA; D: TRBD1; V: TRBV2; CDR3: ASSRGGQGPFLGEQY
J: TRBJ2-7; D: TRBD1; V: TRBV25-1; CDR3: ASRPTGKPYEQY
J: TRBJ1-2; D: NA; V: TRBV2; CDR3: ASRVAENYGYT
J: TRBJ2-1; D: TRBD2; V: TRBV27; CDR3: ASSLQRGGYNEQF
J: TRBJ2-1; D: TRBD2; V: TRBV10-1; CDR3: ASSDAGGVNEQF
J: TRBJ2-7; D: NA; V: TRBV7-2; CDR3: ASSLGSDEQY
J: TRBJ2-7; D: TRBD2; V: TRBV4-1; CDR3: ASSHSASGSYEQY
J: TRBJ1-2; D: TRBD1; V: TRBV5-1; CDR3: ASSGDRGMDSGYT
J: TRBJ1-3; D: NA; V: TRBV7-9; CDR3: ASSSTVSPSGNTIY
J: TRBJ1-2; D: NA; V: TRBV28; CDR3: ASSLRVGGYT
J: NA; D: NA; V: TRBV5-1; CDR3: ASSLVADSSYEQY
J: TRBJ1-6; D: NA; V: TRBV4-2; CDR3: ASSQDMRANNSPLH
J: TRBJ1-5; D: NA; V: TRBV7-2; CDR3: ASSLVAGSNQPQH
J: TRBJ2-7; D: NA; V: TRBV19; CDR3: ASRGAFLGEQY
J: TRBJ2-7; D: NA; V: TRBV7-2; CDR3: ASSLAGEQY
J: TRBJ2-7; D: TRBD1; V: TRBV27; CDR3: ASSSSTGPYEQY